The 8 T cell receptor beta chains given below trace back to one sample, sequenced in a study of blood T cell repertoires in COVID-19. Libraries were prepared by immunoSEQ multiplex PCR; TCRdb keeps only in-frame clonotypes and omits some of them. The table records about 280,000 clones, about 90% of them present only once. Sample: PBMCs or T cells enriched from blood (not recorded which). Every receptor here comes from a woman in her twenties or thirties with acute COVID-19.

This clone was seen once. The chain couples TRBV7-3 to TRBJ2-1; D possibly corresponds to TRBD2 (5 bases). The CDR3 consists of 13 residues. Per the germline V gene, CDR1 is SGHTA and CDR2 is FQGTGA. V was pared by 0 bases and J by 7 bases, with 7 bases between. CDR3 sequence reads: CASSLTRENEQFF. The CDR3 coding sequence is TGTGCCAGCAGCTTAACGAGGGAGAATGAGCAGTTCTTC. Supplemented by reference TRBV7-3 and TRBJ2-1, the full variable domain reads GAGVSQTPSNKVTEKGKYVELRCDPISGHTALYWYRQSLGQGPEFLIYFQGTGAADDSGLPNDRFFAVRPEGSVSTLKIQRTERGDSAVYLCASSLTRENEQFFGPGTRLTVL.

This clone was observed a single time. This sequence joins TRBV5-4 and TRBJ2-3; TRBD2 aligns across 10 bases. The CDR3 extends over 17 amino acids. The germline gives CDR1 SGHNT, CDR2 YYREEE (reference sequence). V trimming: 0 bases; J trimming: 4 bases; junction bases outside the gene matches: 8. CDR3 sequence (DNA): TGTGCCAGCAGCTTGGATGGAGCGGGAGGGCCGGCAGATACGCAGTATTTT. It codes for CASSLDGAGGPADTQYF. The complete variable domain, with remaining parts taken from reference TRBV5-4 and TRBJ2-3, reads ETGVTQSPTHLIKTRGQQVTLRCSSQSGHNTVSWYQQALGQGPQFIFQYYREEENGRGNFPPRFSGLQFPNYSSELNVNALELDDSALYLCASSLDGAGGPADTQYFGPGTRLTVL.

This clone has just a few counts. An end of the junction does not agree with germline; a read error may underlie this. The rearrangement joins TRBV19 to TRBJ2-2, with 11 bases lining up with TRBD1. This CDR3 spans 14 amino acids. Germline V gene sequence: CDR1 LNHDA, CDR2 SQIVND (reference sequence). CDR3 sequence: CASRDRGNAGELFF. CDR3 sequence (DNA): TGTGCCAGTCGGGACAGGGGGAACGCCGGGGAGCTGTTTTTT. Drawing the rest from reference TRBV19 and TRBJ2-2, the complete variable domain is DGGITQSPKYLFRKEGQNVTLSCEQNLNHDAMYWYRQDPGQGLRLIYYSQIVNDFQKGDIAEGYSVSREKKESFPLTVTSAQKNPTAFYLCASRDRGNAGELFFGEGSRLTVL.

The genes are TRBV28 and TRBJ1-5; D gene ambiguous. Looked up from germline, CDR1 is MDHEN and CDR2 is SYDVKM. The length of the CDR3 is 14 residues. Trimming removed 4 bases at V and 3 bases at J, with 10 bases between. The CDR3 DNA sequence: TGTGCCAGCAGTTACGGGAGCTACAATCAGCCCCAGCATTTT. Encoded protein: CASSYGSYNQPQHF.

The chain is built from TRBV29-1 and TRBJ1-2; D ambiguous. Germline CDR1 SQVTM, CDR2 ANQGSEA. The length of the CDR3 is 12 residues. The CDR3 nucleotides read TGCATCCCTGAGCCCCTCCCGGATGGCTACACCTTC. This encodes CIPEPLPDGYTF.

The rearrangement uses TRBV9 and TRBJ1-4; 10 nucleotides match TRBD1. Per the germline V gene, CDR1 is SGDLS and CDR2 is YYNGEE. This CDR3 has 15 residues. J was trimmed by 8 bases and V by 7 bases; bases with no gene match: 11. DNA of the CDR3: TGTGCCAGCGCTTCGAGTAGGACAGGGGGAGAAAAACTGTTTTTT. Translating it yields CASASSRTGGEKLFF.

As regards this clone: In the same sample, other DNA sequences code for this CDR3. The gene calls are TRBV5-4 and TRBJ2-3; 7 nucleotides align to TRBD1. Germline CDR1 reads SGHNT; CDR2 reads YYREEE (reference sequence). The CDR3 runs to 14 residues. V was pared by 0 bases and J by 4 bases, with 2 bases of the junction left unmatched. CDR3 sequence reads: CASSLGQGADTQYF. As DNA, the CDR3 is TGTGCCAGCAGCTTGGGGCAGGGGGCAGATACGCAGTATTTT.

This chain connects TRBV9 to TRBJ1-2; no firm D call. The CDR3 covers 13 residues. V dropped 0 bases and J dropped 8 bases, with 11 bases sitting between them. Germline V gives CDR1 SGDLS, CDR2 YYNGEE. The DNA of the CDR3 is TGTGCCAGCAGCGTAGAACCGCGGGAGGGCTACACCTTC. Its protein product is CASSVEPREGYTF.